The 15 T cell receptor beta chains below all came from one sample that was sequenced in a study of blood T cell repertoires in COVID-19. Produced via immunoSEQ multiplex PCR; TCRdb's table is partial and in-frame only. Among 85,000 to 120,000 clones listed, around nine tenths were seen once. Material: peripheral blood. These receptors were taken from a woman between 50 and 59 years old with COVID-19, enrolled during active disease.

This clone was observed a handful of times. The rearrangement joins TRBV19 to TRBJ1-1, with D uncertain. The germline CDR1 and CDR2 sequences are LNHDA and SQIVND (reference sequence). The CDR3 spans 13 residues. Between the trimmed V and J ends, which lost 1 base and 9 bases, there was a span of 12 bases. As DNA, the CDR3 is TGTGCCAGTAGTATAGTCGGACTGCCTCAAGCTTTCTTT. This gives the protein CASSIVGLPQAFF.

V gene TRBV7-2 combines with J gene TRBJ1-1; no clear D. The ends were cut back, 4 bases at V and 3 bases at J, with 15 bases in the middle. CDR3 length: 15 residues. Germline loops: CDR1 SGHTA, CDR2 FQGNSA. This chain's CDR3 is CASSSPYEYYTEAFF. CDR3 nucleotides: TGTGCCAGCAGCTCCCCCTACGAGTACTACACTGAAGCTTTCTTT.

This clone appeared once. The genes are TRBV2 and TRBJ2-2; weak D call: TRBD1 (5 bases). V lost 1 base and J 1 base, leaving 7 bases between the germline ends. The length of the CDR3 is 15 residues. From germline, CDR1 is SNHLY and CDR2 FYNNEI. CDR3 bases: TGTGCCAGCAGTGAAGTAGGACAGAACACCGGGGAGCTGTTTTTT. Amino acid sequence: CASSEVGQNTGELFF.

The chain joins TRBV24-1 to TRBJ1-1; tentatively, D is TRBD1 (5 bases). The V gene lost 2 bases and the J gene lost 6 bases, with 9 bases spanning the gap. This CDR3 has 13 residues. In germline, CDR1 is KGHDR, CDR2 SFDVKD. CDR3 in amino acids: CATSDSRVAEAFF. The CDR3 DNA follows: TGTGCCACCAGTGATTCCAGGGTGGCTGAAGCTTTCTTT.

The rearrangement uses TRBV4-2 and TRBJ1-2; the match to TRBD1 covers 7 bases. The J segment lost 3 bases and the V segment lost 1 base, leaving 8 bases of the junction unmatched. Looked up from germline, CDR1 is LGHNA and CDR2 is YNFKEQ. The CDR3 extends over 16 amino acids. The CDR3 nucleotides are TGTGCCAGCAGCCAAGCCTCACAGGGGTCGGACTATGGCTACACCTTC. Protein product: CASSQASQGSDYGYTF.

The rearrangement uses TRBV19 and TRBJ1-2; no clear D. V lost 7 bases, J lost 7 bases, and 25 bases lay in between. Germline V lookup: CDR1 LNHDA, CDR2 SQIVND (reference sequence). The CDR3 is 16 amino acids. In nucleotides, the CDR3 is TGTGCCAGTATCCCCTCAGTAGGAGTACTAGGGTTTGGCTACACCTTC. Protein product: CASIPSVGVLGFGYTF.

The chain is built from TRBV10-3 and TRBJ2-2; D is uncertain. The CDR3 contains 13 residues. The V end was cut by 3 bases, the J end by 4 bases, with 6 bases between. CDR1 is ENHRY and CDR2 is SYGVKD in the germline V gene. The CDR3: CAISESGTGELFF. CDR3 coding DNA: TGTGCCATCAGTGAATCAGGCACCGGGGAGCTGTTTTTT.

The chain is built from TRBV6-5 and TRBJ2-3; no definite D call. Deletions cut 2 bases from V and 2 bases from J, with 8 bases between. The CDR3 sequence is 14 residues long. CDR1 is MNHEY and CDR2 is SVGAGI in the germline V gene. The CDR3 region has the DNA TGTGCCAGCAGTTACCGGTCCTACACAGATACGCAGTATTTT. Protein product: CASSYRSYTDTQYF.

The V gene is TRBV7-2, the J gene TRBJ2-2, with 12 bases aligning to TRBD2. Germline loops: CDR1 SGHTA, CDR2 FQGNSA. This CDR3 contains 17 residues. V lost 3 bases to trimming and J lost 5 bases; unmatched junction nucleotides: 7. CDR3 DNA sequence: TGTGCCAGCAGCTTGAGGGCTAGCGGGGGGGCGACCGGGGAGCTGTTTTTT. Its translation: CASSLRASGGATGELFF.

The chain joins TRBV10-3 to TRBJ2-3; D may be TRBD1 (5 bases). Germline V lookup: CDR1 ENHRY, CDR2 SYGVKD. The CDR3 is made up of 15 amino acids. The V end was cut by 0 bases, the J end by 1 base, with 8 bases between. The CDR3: CAISESGARTDTQYF. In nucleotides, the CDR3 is TGTGCCATCAGTGAGTCAGGGGCGCGCACAGATACGCAGTATTTT.

The CDR3 here is CASSLLGANYGYTF. The CDR3 region has the DNA TGTGCCAGCAGCTTGCTAGGGGCTAACTATGGCTACACCTTC. The gene calls are TRBV5-4 and TRBJ1-2; a weak D match, TRBD1 (5 bases). The CDR3 length is 14 residues. The germline V gene has CDR1 SGHNT and CDR2 YYREEE (reference sequence). V lost 1 base and J 0 bases, leaving 7 bases between the germline ends.

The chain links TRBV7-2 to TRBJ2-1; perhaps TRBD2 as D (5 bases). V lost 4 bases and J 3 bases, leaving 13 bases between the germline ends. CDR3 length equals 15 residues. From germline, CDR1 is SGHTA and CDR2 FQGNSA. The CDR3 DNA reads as TGTGCCAGCAGCTCCTCGAGGAGGTACTACAATGAGCAGTTCTTC. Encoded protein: CASSSSRRYYNEQFF.

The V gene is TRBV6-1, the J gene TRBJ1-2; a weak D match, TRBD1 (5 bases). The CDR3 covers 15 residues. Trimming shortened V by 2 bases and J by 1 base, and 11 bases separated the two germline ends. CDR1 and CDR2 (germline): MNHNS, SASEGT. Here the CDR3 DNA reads TGTGCCAGCAGTGAATTAACAGGAAATAACTATGGCTACACCTTC. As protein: CASSELTGNNYGYTF.

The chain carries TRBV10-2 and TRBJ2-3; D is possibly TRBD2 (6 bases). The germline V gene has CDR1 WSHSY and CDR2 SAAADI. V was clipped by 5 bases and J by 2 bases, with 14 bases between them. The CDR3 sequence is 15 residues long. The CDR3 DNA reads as TGCGCCAGCAGTCAGGCAGGACTATACACAGATACGCAGTATTTT. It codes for CASSQAGLYTDTQYF.

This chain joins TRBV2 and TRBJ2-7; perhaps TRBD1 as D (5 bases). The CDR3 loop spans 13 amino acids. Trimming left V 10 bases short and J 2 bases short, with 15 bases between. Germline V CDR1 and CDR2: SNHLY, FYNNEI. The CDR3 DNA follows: TGTGCCATCCTCCAACAGGCCACCTACGAGCAGTACTTC. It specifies CAILQQATYEQYF.